This is a list of T cell receptor beta chains from one sample in a study of cytomegalovirus exposure and HLA in healthy donors. Here immunoSEQ multiplex PCR was the method, and the copy in TCRdb shows in-frame clones only, minus some. Found here are 85,000 to 110,000 clones, 76% of them singletons; the top ten hold about a tenth. Sequencing was done on a sample of PBMCs. The receptors derive from a young woman in good health and CMV-seropositive. The CDR3 runs from the conserved cysteine through the conserved F or W. The order of the fields is D gene, V gene, J gene, clone size, CDR3 protein, CDR3 DNA. A D gene is named only where the DNA matches it firmly. Rows may omit the clone size; those that give it use once, few, many or a size class.

D gene: TRBD1
V gene: TRBV5-1
J gene: TRBJ2-7
clone size: NA
CDR3 protein: CASSLGDSLSSEQYF
CDR3 DNA: TGCGCCAGCAGCTTGGGGGACAGTTTATCCTCCGAGCAGTACTTC

D gene: TRBD1
V gene: TRBV27
J gene: TRBJ2-7
clone size: NA
CDR3 protein: CASRADRSYEQYF
CDR3 DNA: TGTGCCAGCAGGGCGGACAGGAGCTACGAGCAGTACTTC

D gene: TRBD1
V gene: TRBV10-3
J gene: TRBJ2-5
clone size: NA
CDR3 protein: CAITGDSQETQYF
CDR3 DNA: TGTGCCATCACCGGGGACAGCCAAGAGACCCAGTACTTC

D gene: NA
V gene: TRBV11-2
J gene: TRBJ1-2
clone size: few
CDR3 protein: CASNPVRDLYGYTF
CDR3 DNA: TGTGCCAGCAACCCCGTCAGGGACTTATATGGCTACACCTTC

D gene: NA
V gene: TRBV5-1
J gene: TRBJ2-4
clone size: NA
CDR3 protein: CASSEGLAKNIQYF
CDR3 DNA: TGCGCCAGCAGCGAGGGCCTAGCCAAAAACATTCAGTACTTC

D gene: NA
V gene: TRBV6-5
J gene: TRBJ1-1
clone size: NA
CDR3 protein: CASSPLIDTEAFF
CDR3 DNA: TGTGCCAGCAGTCCCCTAATTGACACTGAAGCTTTCTTT

D gene: TRBD2
V gene: TRBV7-3
J gene: TRBJ2-7
clone size: once
CDR3 protein: CASSPSGTSGEQYF
CDR3 DNA: TGTGCCAGCAGCCCATCCGGGACTAGCGGCGAGCAGTACTTC

D gene: TRBD2
V gene: TRBV6-5
J gene: TRBJ2-1
clone size: NA
CDR3 protein: CASRPLAGGYNEQFF
CDR3 DNA: TGTGCCAGCAGACCCCTAGCGGGGGGCTACAATGAGCAGTTCTTC

D gene: TRBD1
V gene: TRBV5-1
J gene: TRBJ2-5
clone size: few
CDR3 protein: CASSSGTDFQETQYF
CDR3 DNA: TGCGCCAGCAGCTCCGGGACAGACTTCCAAGAGACCCAGTACTTC

D gene: NA
V gene: TRBV5-8
J gene: TRBJ1-2
clone size: NA
CDR3 protein: CASSLAGRKDGYTF
CDR3 DNA: TGTGCCAGCAGCTTGGCAGGGAGGAAGGATGGCTACACCTTC

D gene: NA
V gene: TRBV28
J gene: TRBJ2-1
clone size: NA
CDR3 protein: CASRSSAGSSYNEQFF
CDR3 DNA: TGTGCCAGCAGAAGTTCTGCGGGGAGCTCCTACAATGAGCAGTTCTTC

D gene: NA
V gene: TRBV7-8
J gene: TRBJ1-6
clone size: NA
CDR3 protein: CASSTRVTLNSPLHF
CDR3 DNA: TGTGCCAGCAGCACCAGGGTGACGCTAAATTCACCCCTCCACTTT

D gene: NA
V gene: TRBV9
J gene: TRBJ2-3
clone size: NA
CDR3 protein: CASSVGGRGTDTQYF
CDR3 DNA: TGTGCCAGCAGCGTAGGAGGGAGAGGTACAGATACGCAGTATTTT

D gene: NA
V gene: TRBV2
J gene: TRBJ1-5
clone size: NA
CDR3 protein: CASSRPRTAGQPQHF
CDR3 DNA: TGTGCCAGCAGCCGACCCAGGACAGCAGGGCAGCCCCAGCATTTT

D gene: NA
V gene: TRBV28
J gene: TRBJ1-5
clone size: NA
CDR3 protein: CASSLLYQPQHF
CDR3 DNA: TGTGCCAGCAGTTTACTATATCAGCCCCAGCATTTT

D gene: TRBD2
V gene: TRBV28
J gene: TRBJ2-7
clone size: NA
CDR3 protein: CASSALAGASYEQYF
CDR3 DNA: TGTGCCAGCAGTGCCCTAGCGGGGGCGTCCTACGAGCAGTACTTC

D gene: NA
V gene: TRBV7-7
J gene: TRBJ2-3
clone size: NA
CDR3 protein: CASSLGRGRGGTDTQYF
CDR3 DNA: TGTGCCAGCAGCTTAGGGCGGGGAAGGGGAGGCACAGATACGCAGTATTTT

D gene: NA
V gene: TRBV9
J gene: TRBJ2-1
clone size: NA
CDR3 protein: CASSREGEQFF
CDR3 DNA: TGTGCCAGCAGCAGAGAGGGTGAGCAGTTCTTC

D gene: NA
V gene: TRBV5-1
J gene: TRBJ2-3
clone size: NA
CDR3 protein: CASSLEGYSTDTQYF
CDR3 DNA: TGCGCCAGCAGCTTGGAGGGGTATAGCACAGATACGCAGTATTTT

D gene: TRBD2
V gene: TRBV19
J gene: TRBJ2-2
clone size: NA
CDR3 protein: CASTYGWGGTGELFF
CDR3 DNA: TGTGCCAGTACCTACGGGTGGGGGGGAACCGGGGAGCTGTTTTTT

D gene: NA
V gene: TRBV5-1
J gene: TRBJ1-4
clone size: NA
CDR3 protein: CASSLEGVVGEKLFF
CDR3 DNA: TGCGCCAGCAGCTTGGAAGGGGTCGTAGGTGAAAAACTGTTTTTT

D gene: TRBD2
V gene: TRBV6-1
J gene: TRBJ2-7
clone size: few
CDR3 protein: CASKGASGIYEQYF
CDR3 DNA: TGTGCCAGCAAGGGGGCTAGCGGGATCTACGAGCAGTACTTC

D gene: NA
V gene: TRBV7-2
J gene: TRBJ1-2
clone size: NA
CDR3 protein: CASSFGGTNYGYTF
CDR3 DNA: TGTGCCAGCAGCTTCGGGGGGACTAACTATGGCTACACCTTC

D gene: TRBD1
V gene: TRBV5-1
J gene: TRBJ2-7
clone size: NA
CDR3 protein: CASSQGAPGEQYF
CDR3 DNA: TGCGCCAGCAGCCAGGGGGCACCGGGAGAGCAGTACTTC

D gene: NA
V gene: TRBV27
J gene: TRBJ1-1
clone size: NA
CDR3 protein: CASSHRGGLSLNTEAFF
CDR3 DNA: TGTGCCAGCAGCCACCGGGGTGGCCTAAGTTTGAACACTGAAGCTTTCTTT

D gene: NA
V gene: TRBV7-9
J gene: TRBJ2-1
clone size: NA
CDR3 protein: CASSLARRQVSEQFF
CDR3 DNA: TGTGCCAGCAGCTTAGCCCGGAGACAGGTATCTGAGCAGTTCTTC

D gene: TRBD1
V gene: TRBV9
J gene: TRBJ2-7
clone size: NA
CDR3 protein: CASSFGQGAGYEQYF
CDR3 DNA: TGTGCCAGCAGCTTTGGACAGGGGGCAGGCTACGAGCAGTACTTC

D gene: NA
V gene: TRBV6-1
J gene: TRBJ1-2
clone size: NA
CDR3 protein: CASRQVDGYTF
CDR3 DNA: TGTGCCAGCAGACAGGTGGACGGCTACACCTTC

D gene: TRBD2
V gene: TRBV7-9
J gene: TRBJ2-7
clone size: few
CDR3 protein: CASTTLAGGFHEQYF
CDR3 DNA: TGTGCCAGCACCACCCTAGCGGGAGGGTTCCACGAGCAGTACTTC

D gene: NA
V gene: TRBV7-2
J gene: TRBJ1-4
clone size: NA
CDR3 protein: CASSPRSTTTNEKLFF
CDR3 DNA: TGTGCCAGCAGCCCGAGGTCCACCACAACTAATGAAAAACTGTTTTTT

D gene: NA
V gene: TRBV5-4
J gene: TRBJ2-7
clone size: NA
CDR3 protein: CASSLAVRGSYEQYF
CDR3 DNA: TGTGCCAGCAGCTTGGCCGTGCGGGGAAGTTACGAGCAGTACTTC

D gene: NA
V gene: TRBV11-2
J gene: TRBJ1-6
clone size: NA
CDR3 protein: CASRTERSYNSPLHF
CDR3 DNA: TGTGCCAGCAGGACGGAGCGCTCCTATAATTCACCCCTCCACTTT

D gene: NA
V gene: TRBV27
J gene: TRBJ2-1
clone size: NA
CDR3 protein: CASSSQTSPTYNEQFF
CDR3 DNA: TGTGCCAGCAGTTCGCAAACTAGCCCGACATACAATGAGCAGTTCTTC

D gene: TRBD1
V gene: TRBV25-1
J gene: TRBJ1-2
clone size: once
CDR3 protein: CASSQDLRTGLTNYGYTF
CDR3 DNA: TGTGCCAGCAGTCAGGATCTTAGGACAGGGCTAACTAACTATGGCTACACCTTC

D gene: TRBD2
V gene: TRBV7-9
J gene: TRBJ2-5
clone size: NA
CDR3 protein: CASSLAEAGAQYF
CDR3 DNA: TGTGCCAGCAGCTTAGCCGAAGCGGGAGCCCAGTACTTC

D gene: TRBD1
V gene: TRBV4-1
J gene: TRBJ1-2
clone size: few
CDR3 protein: CASSHLLGAGQGGWGYTF
CDR3 DNA: TGCGCCAGCAGCCACCTACTCGGCGCTGGACAGGGAGGATGGGGCTACACCTTC

D gene: NA
V gene: TRBV28
J gene: TRBJ2-3
clone size: NA
CDR3 protein: CASSLIGSDTDTQYF
CDR3 DNA: TGTGCCAGCAGTTTAATCGGGTCCGACACAGATACGCAGTATTTT

D gene: TRBD1
V gene: TRBV19
J gene: TRBJ2-1
clone size: NA
CDR3 protein: CASRGTDFYNEQFF
CDR3 DNA: TGTGCCAGTAGAGGGACAGACTTCTACAATGAGCAGTTCTTC

D gene: TRBD1
V gene: TRBV6-6
J gene: TRBJ1-4
clone size: once
CDR3 protein: CASSYGGQGVFF
CDR3 DNA: TGTGCCAGCAGTTACGGGGGACAGGGGGTGTTTTTT

D gene: NA
V gene: TRBV7-8
J gene: TRBJ1-6
clone size: NA
CDR3 protein: CASSFPWAQGNSPLHF
CDR3 DNA: TGTGCCAGCAGCTTCCCCTGGGCCCAGGGGAATTCACCCCTCCACTTT

D gene: NA
V gene: TRBV5-8
J gene: TRBJ1-1
clone size: few
CDR3 protein: CASSLRLRNTEAFF
CDR3 DNA: TGTGCCAGCAGCTTGAGACTCCGGAACACTGAAGCTTTCTTT

D gene: TRBD2
V gene: TRBV29-1
J gene: TRBJ2-2
clone size: NA
CDR3 protein: CSVGGSRGAGELFF
CDR3 DNA: TGCAGCGTTGGCGGATCGCGGGGGGCCGGGGAGCTGTTTTTT

D gene: TRBD1
V gene: TRBV7-8
J gene: TRBJ1-4
clone size: NA
CDR3 protein: CASSSFARTGIDELFF
CDR3 DNA: TGTGCCAGCAGCTCCTTTGCTCGGACAGGGATTGATGAACTGTTTTTT

D gene: TRBD1
V gene: TRBV5-8
J gene: TRBJ2-3
clone size: NA
CDR3 protein: CASRVRDRKRTDTQYF
CDR3 DNA: TGTGCCAGCAGGGTCAGGGACAGGAAACGCACAGATACGCAGTATTTT

D gene: TRBD2
V gene: TRBV27
J gene: TRBJ2-5
clone size: once
CDR3 protein: CASRSLAGGETQYF
CDR3 DNA: TGTGCCAGCAGGTCACTAGCGGGAGGAGAGACCCAGTACTTC

D gene: TRBD2
V gene: TRBV18
J gene: TRBJ2-7
clone size: NA
CDR3 protein: CASSPAVSGGGSYEQYF
CDR3 DNA: TGTGCCAGCTCACCAGCCGTTAGCGGGGGTGGGTCCTACGAGCAGTACTTC